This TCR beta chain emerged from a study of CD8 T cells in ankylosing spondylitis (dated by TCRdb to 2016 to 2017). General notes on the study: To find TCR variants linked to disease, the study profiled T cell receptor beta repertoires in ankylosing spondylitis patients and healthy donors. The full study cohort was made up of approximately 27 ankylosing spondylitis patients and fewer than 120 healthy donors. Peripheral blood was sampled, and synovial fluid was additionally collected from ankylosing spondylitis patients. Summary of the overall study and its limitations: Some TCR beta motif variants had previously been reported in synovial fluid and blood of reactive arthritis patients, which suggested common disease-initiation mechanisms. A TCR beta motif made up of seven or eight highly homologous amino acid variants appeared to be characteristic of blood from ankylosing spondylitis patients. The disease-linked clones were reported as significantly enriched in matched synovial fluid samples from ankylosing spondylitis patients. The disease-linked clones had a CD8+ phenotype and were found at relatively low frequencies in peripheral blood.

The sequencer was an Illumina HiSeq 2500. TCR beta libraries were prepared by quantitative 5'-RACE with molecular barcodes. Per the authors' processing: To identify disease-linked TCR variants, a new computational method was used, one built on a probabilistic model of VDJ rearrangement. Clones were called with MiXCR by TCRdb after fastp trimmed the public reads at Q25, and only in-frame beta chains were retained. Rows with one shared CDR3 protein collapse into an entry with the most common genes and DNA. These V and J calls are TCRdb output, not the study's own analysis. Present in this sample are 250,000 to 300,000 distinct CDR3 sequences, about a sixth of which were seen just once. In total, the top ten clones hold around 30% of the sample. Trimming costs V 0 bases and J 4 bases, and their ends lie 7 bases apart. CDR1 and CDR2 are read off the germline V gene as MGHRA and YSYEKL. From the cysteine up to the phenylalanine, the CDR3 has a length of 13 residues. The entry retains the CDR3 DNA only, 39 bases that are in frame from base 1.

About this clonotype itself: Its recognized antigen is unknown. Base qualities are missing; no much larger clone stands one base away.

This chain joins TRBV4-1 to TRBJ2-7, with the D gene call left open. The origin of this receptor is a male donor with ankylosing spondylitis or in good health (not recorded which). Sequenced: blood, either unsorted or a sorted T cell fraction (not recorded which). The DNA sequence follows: TGCGCCAGCAGCCAAGAGGGCACTTACGAGCAGTACTTC. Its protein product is CASSQEGTYEQYF.